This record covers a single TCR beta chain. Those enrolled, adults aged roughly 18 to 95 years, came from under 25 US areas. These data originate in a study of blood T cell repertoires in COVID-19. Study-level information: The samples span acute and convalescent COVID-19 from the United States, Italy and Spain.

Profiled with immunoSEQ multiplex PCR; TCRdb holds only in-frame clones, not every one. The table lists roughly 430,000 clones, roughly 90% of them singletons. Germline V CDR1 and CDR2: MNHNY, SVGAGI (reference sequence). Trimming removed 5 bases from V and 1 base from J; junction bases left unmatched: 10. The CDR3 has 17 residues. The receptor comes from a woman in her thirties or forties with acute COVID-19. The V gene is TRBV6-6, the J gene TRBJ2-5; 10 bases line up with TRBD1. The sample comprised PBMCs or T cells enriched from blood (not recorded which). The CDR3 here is CASSPLPGQGFQETQYF. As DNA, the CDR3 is TGTGCCAGCAGTCCCCTCCCGGGACAGGGGTTCCAAGAGACCCAGTACTTC.